This T cell receptor beta chain came from a study of T cells in Graves' hyperthyroidism and ophthalmopathy. Study findings and constraints: Blood held most thyroid clonotypes expanded above 0.001 frequency.

Trimming removed 3 bases from V and 9 bases from J, with 15 bases in between. The CDR3 consists of 14 residues. Germline-derived CDR1 and CDR2 are MGHDK and SYGVNS. Notes on this clonotype: Antigen: not known.

Cells are PBMCs isolated from more than 8.5 ml of fresh blood. Using RNA transcripts as the source, TCR beta CDR3 regions were amplified. HTBI primers were the set used in a first-round RT-PCR of the TCR CDR3. TCRdb fed the multiplex PCR reads into MiXCR, producing one record per CDR3 protein. The sample shows a few hundred thousand distinct CDR3 sequences, roughly 13% of them seen only once. The sequencing sample was made of blood. The chain joins TRBV25-1 to TRBJ2-1, with D perhaps TRBD1 (6 bases). This clonotype was obtained from a woman between 40 and 55 years old with Graves' ophthalmopathy. CDR3 in DNA: TGTGCCAGCAGTGACCGGGACACAGAGACTGAGCAGTTCTTC. Protein product: CASSDRDTETEQFF. Drawing the rest from reference TRBV25-1 and TRBJ2-1, the complete variable domain is EADIYQTPRYLVIGTGKKITLECSQTMGHDKMYWYQQDPGMELHLIHYSYGVNSTEKGDLSSESTVSRIRTEHFPLTLESARPSHTSQYLCASSDRDTETEQFFGPGTRLTVL.